A single sample gave rise to the 10 T cell receptor beta chains below, sequenced in a study of control samples from healthy donors and cancer patients. Data came from immunoSEQ multiplex PCR; TCRdb stores just in-frame clones and leaves some out. In the table there are roughly 130,000 clones, over 85% of which are singletons. Sequencing input: blood. The receptor source for this set is a man between 25 and 39 years old in good health.

This clone was seen a single time. J is TRBJ2-5 and V is TRBV5-5, with 16 bases matching TRBD2. CDR1 is SGHKS, CDR2 YYEKEE, per germline (reference sequence). With 4 bases clipped from V and 5 bases from J, the junction kept 5 bases outside the gene matches. The CDR3 runs to 16 residues. CDR3 sequence reads: CASSAGLAGGQETQYF. The CDR3 coding sequence is TGTGCCAGCAGCGCGGGACTAGCGGGAGGGCAGGAGACCCAGTACTTC.

The V and J genes are TRBV30 and TRBJ1-6; 8 positions match TRBD1. The CDR3 runs to 17 residues. Trimming at V came to 3 bases and at J to 6 bases, leaving 13 bases not matched to a gene. Germline V gives CDR1 GTSNPN, CDR2 SVGIG (reference sequence). CDR3 bases: TGTGCCTGGAGGGCCGGGACAGGCCTTACTCCTAATTCACCCCTCCACTTT. It encodes CAWRAGTGLTPNSPLHF.

The rearrangement uses TRBV11-2 and TRBJ2-3, with TRBD2 matching 15 bases. The CDR3 loop spans 17 amino acids. With V trimmed by 5 bases and J by 5 bases, 8 bases remained unmatched. The germline V gene has CDR1 SGHAT and CDR2 FQNNGV. CDR3 sequence reads: CASSPDAGLAGGDTQYF. The CDR3 bases are TGTGCCAGCAGCCCCGACGCGGGACTAGCGGGAGGAGATACGCAGTATTTT. Drawing the rest from reference TRBV11-2 and TRBJ2-3, the complete variable domain is EAGVAQSPRYKIIEKRQSVAFWCNPISGHATLYWYQQILGQGPKLLIQFQNNGVVDDSQLPKDRFSAERLKGVDSTLKIQPAKLEDSAVYLCASSPDAGLAGGDTQYFGPGTRLTVL.

The CDR3 sequence: CASSRQGGVEKLFF. The DNA of the CDR3 is TGTGCCAGCAGCCGACAGGGTGGTGTAGAAAAACTGTTTTTT. The chain recombines TRBV3-1 (or the pseudogene TRBV3-2) with TRBJ1-4; 7 nucleotides agree with TRBD1. The CDR3 length is 14 residues. The germline V gene has CDR1 LGHDT and CDR2 YNNKEL (reference sequence). Trimming removed 4 bases from V and 8 bases from J; junction bases left unmatched: 7.

This rearrangement joins TRBV5-6 to TRBJ2-1; D remains ambiguous. The germline V and J ends were trimmed by 5 bases and 7 bases, with 10 bases remaining between them. CDR3 length equals 12 residues. Germline lookup yields CDR1 SGHDT and CDR2 YYEEEE. CDR3 sequence (DNA): TGTGCCAGCAGTGGCTACTTAAATGAGCAGTTCTTC. Amino acids: CASSGYLNEQFF.

V is TRBV6-5 and J is TRBJ2-7, with D possibly TRBD2 on 5 matching bases. Germline V CDR1 and CDR2: MNHEY, SVGAGI. The CDR3 has 14 amino acids. V was pared by 5 bases and J by 1 base, with 12 bases between. Written as DNA, the CDR3 is TGTGCCAGCAGTCCGCCAGGCGGGTCCTACGAGCAGTACTTC. It encodes CASSPPGGSYEQYF.

This clone came up a few times. The chain links TRBV6-6 to TRBJ1-1; 8 bases match TRBD1. V lost 5 bases, J lost 3 bases, and 5 bases stayed unmatched. Germline V gene lookup returns CDR1 MNHNY and CDR2 SVGAGI (reference sequence). CDR3 length: 14 residues. CDR3 DNA: TGTGCCAGCAGTAAGACAGGGGAGTACACTGAAGCTTTCTTT. It is translated as CASSKTGEYTEAFF.

The chain joins TRBV19 to TRBJ2-5; maybe TRBD2 (6 bases). CDR1 is LNHDA and CDR2 is SQIVND in the germline V gene (reference sequence). V lost 6 bases and J lost 5, with 10 bases in between. CDR3 size: 12 residues. In DNA, the CDR3 is TGTGCCAGTAGGGGGGGTTCGGAGACCCAGTACTTC. The encoded protein is CASRGGSETQYF.

In this sample, this clone turned up once. The gene calls are TRBV28 and TRBJ1-2, with D possibly TRBD1 on 5 matching bases. CDR1 is MDHEN, CDR2 SYDVKM, per germline. The CDR3 length is 13 residues. V was shortened by 6 bases and J by 6 bases, with 14 bases between the two germline ends. The CDR3 loop is CASSEAGSDGYTF. CDR3 nucleotide sequence: TGTGCCAGCAGCGAGGCAGGGTCGGATGGCTACACCTTC.

This chain links TRBV28 with TRBJ2-1; 12 bases line up with TRBD2. Germline V gene data show CDR1 as MDHEN and CDR2 as SYDVKM. J was trimmed by 6 bases and V by 5 bases; bases with no gene match: 8. This CDR3 is 16 amino acids long. The CDR3 loop reads CASSPQLAGGANEQFF. The DNA for the CDR3 is TGTGCCAGCAGTCCCCAACTAGCGGGAGGTGCCAATGAGCAGTTCTTC.